This T cell receptor (beta chain) was found in a study of cytomegalovirus exposure and HLA in healthy donors. The overall study: Later analysis reported that the approximately 120 validation repertoires shared the platform of the roughly 630 first-cohort repertoires. Whole-study findings and limits: One later analysis, an examination of the roughly 110 validation repertoires, found that first-cohort TCR clusters tended to co-occur in them.

A remark on this clone: The antigen is not known.

This CDR3 is built from 14 residues. Trimming removed 5 bases from V and 4 bases from J, with 15 bases in between. From germline, CDR1 is MDHEN and CDR2 SYDVKM. Some clones are missing from TCRdb's copy, which holds only in-frame ones; the method was immunoSEQ multiplex PCR. The sample includes under 250,000 clones, around 87% of them seen just once. The donors were in the roughly 130-subject validation cohort, distinct from the approximately 670-subject first cohort. The sequence came from a woman under 30 in good health and CMV-seropositive. This chain connects TRBV28 to TRBJ2-7; no definite D call. Sequencing was done on a sample of PBMCs. CDR3 DNA: TGTGCCAGCAGTCCCTTGGCAGCGAAGTACGAGCAGTACTTC. Its protein product is CASSPLAAKYEQYF. The full variable domain, completed using reference TRBV28 and TRBJ2-7, is DVKVTQSSRYLVKRTGEKVFLECVQDMDHENMFWYRQDPGLGLRLIYFSYDVKMKEKGDIPEGYSVSREKKERFSLILESASTNQTSMYLCASSPLAAKYEQYFGPGTRLTVT.